This TCR beta chain was documented in a study of long-term antiretroviral therapy in people with HIV. A v3.0 immunoSEQ assay was performed at survey level. This table comes from immunoSEQ multiplex PCR, and its TCRdb copy is limited to in-frame clones, with some not included. The table lists tens of thousands of clones, around 85% of them singletons. The CDR3 is 15 amino acids. Trimming left V 6 bases short and J 6 bases short, with 20 bases between. Germline lookup yields CDR1 SQVTM and CDR2 ANQGSEA. This clone has a single count. Antigen specificity is unknown. Study observations and caveats: Possibly under older ART regimens, blood was drawn between the mid-2000s and the late 2010s.

Sequencing used unsorted PBMCs, obtained about 5 years before starting antiretroviral therapy. The origin of this receptor is a man aged 45-65 years with HIV. The chain uses TRBV29-1 and TRBJ1-4, with unresolved D. For the CDR3, the DNA is TGCAGCGTCGCGCCTTCGGGTAATCGCTATGAAAAACTGTTTTTT. Its translation: CSVAPSGNRYEKLFF.